The 28 T cell receptor beta chains below come from one sample, sequenced in a study of blood T cell repertoires in COVID-19. The repertoire was sequenced with immunoSEQ multiplex PCR; TCRdb's copy has only in-frame clones and lacks some. The data contain roughly 200,000 clones, 85% to 90% of them singletons. The material sequenced was peripheral blood. These receptors were obtained from a man older than 75 with acute or convalescent COVID-19.

Ten or more counts support this clone. The chain uses TRBV30 and TRBJ1-2, with no clear D. The length of the CDR3 is 11 residues. V lost 3 bases and J lost 4, with 6 bases in between. Per the germline V gene, CDR1 is GTSNPN and CDR2 is SVGIG (reference sequence). The CDR3 DNA sequence: TGTGCCTGGAGGGGCGTCTATGGCTACACCTTC. The encoded protein is CAWRGVYGYTF.

The gene calls are TRBV7-9 and TRBJ2-5; 7 bases are a match to TRBD1. Trimming cost V 6 bases and J 0 bases; bases outside gene matches: 10. CDR3 length: 16 residues. In germline, CDR1 is SEHNR, CDR2 FQNEAQ (reference sequence). CDR3 protein: CASRDGTGVYQETQYF. The DNA of the CDR3 is TGTGCCAGCAGGGACGGCACAGGGGTGTACCAAGAGACCCAGTACTTC.

This clone has just a few counts. CDR3 loop: CASSYMFDSPYNEQFF. CDR3 DNA: TGCGCCAGCAGCTATATGTTCGACAGCCCATACAATGAGCAGTTCTTC. J is TRBJ2-1 and V is TRBV4-1; D possibly corresponds to TRBD1 (5 bases). The CDR3 is 16 residues long. The germline V gene has CDR1 MGHRA and CDR2 YSYEKL. Trimming removed 5 bases at V and 4 bases at J, with 18 bases between.

CDR3 residues: CASSSGVVTGELFF. In nucleotides, the CDR3 is TGTGCCAGCTCATCAGGGGTCGTTACCGGGGAGCTGTTTTTT. This chain connects TRBV18 to TRBJ2-2; D possibly corresponds to TRBD1 (6 bases). The length of the CDR3 is 14 residues. Trimming took off 5 bases at V and 5 bases at J, with 12 bases between the two ends. CDR1 and CDR2 from the germline V gene are KGHSH and LQKENI.

The chain couples TRBV24-1 to TRBJ1-1; D remains unclear. Per the germline V gene, CDR1 is KGHDR and CDR2 is SFDVKD. Trimming removed 7 bases from V and 1 base from J, with 9 bases in between. This CDR3 region has 13 residues. The CDR3 DNA sequence: TGTGCCACCAGGGGGAGGACGAACACTGAAGCTTTCTTT. Its protein is CATRGRTNTEAFF.

J is TRBJ2-3 and V is TRBV27, with D possibly TRBD1 on 6 matching bases. CDR3 length equals 13 residues. Trimming stripped 7 bases from V and 9 bases from J, with 17 bases between. In germline, CDR1 is MNHEY, CDR2 SMNVEV (reference sequence). This CDR3 reads CASKSGARETQYF. The CDR3 DNA reads TGTGCCAGCAAATCAGGGGCAAGGGAAACGCAGTATTTT.

The rearrangement joins TRBV7-9 to TRBJ2-5; D perhaps matches TRBD2 (5 bases). Germline V gene sequence: CDR1 SEHNR, CDR2 FQNEAQ (reference sequence). The CDR3 contains 15 residues. Trimming cost V 3 bases and J 2 bases, with 13 bases left between them. CDR3 sequence (DNA): TGTGCCAGCAGCTTTGCCCGACTACATCAAGAGACCCAGTACTTC. This sequence encodes CASSFARLHQETQYF.

The V call is TRBV24-1, the J call TRBJ1-5; unclear D gene. Germline V gives CDR1 KGHDR, CDR2 SFDVKD. The V gene lost 9 bases and the J gene lost 5 bases, with 16 bases spanning the gap. This CDR3 contains 14 residues. Here the CDR3 reads CATQDLYADQPQHF. The DNA of the CDR3 is TGTGCCACCCAAGATTTGTATGCAGATCAGCCCCAGCATTTT.

The chain joins TRBV10-3 to TRBJ2-3, with D possibly being TRBD2 (5 bases). Germline CDR1 and CDR2: ENHRY and SYGVKD. The CDR3 is 13 residues long. V shed 6 bases and J shed 2 bases, with 9 bases lying between them. Here the CDR3 reads CAIRAEVTDTQYF. CDR3 DNA sequence: TGTGCCATCAGGGCGGAGGTCACAGATACGCAGTATTTT.

The chain is built from TRBV7-9 and TRBJ1-2, with 9 positions matching TRBD1. The junction had 6 bases not matched to a gene; V was cut back by 5 bases and J by 2 bases. CDR1 SEHNR and CDR2 FQNEAQ come from the germline V gene (reference sequence). This CDR3 is built from 15 residues. CDR3: CASSARTGGNYGYTF. Written as DNA, the CDR3 is TGTGCCAGCAGCGCACGTACAGGGGGCAACTATGGCTACACCTTC.

The chain couples TRBV6-2 or TRBV6-3 to TRBJ2-2; 11 bases line up with TRBD1. This CDR3 is 19 amino acids long. The V and J ends lost 2 bases and 6 bases, in that order; junction bases with no gene match: 14. The germline CDR1 and CDR2 sequences are MNHEY and SVGEGT. The CDR3 DNA reads TGTGCCAGCAGTTACCCGAGTACTTGGACAGGGGGCCTGTCCGGGGAGCTGTTTTTT. Translated: CASSYPSTWTGGLSGELFF.

The genes are TRBV6-6 and TRBJ2-5; 7 bases are shared with TRBD1. The CDR3 contains 12 residues. V gave up 10 bases and J gave up 1 base; unmatched junction bases: 3. Germline CDR1 reads MNHNY; CDR2 reads SVGAGI (reference sequence). In nucleotides, the CDR3 is TGTGCCACCGGGGACAGCCAAGAGACCCAGTACTTC. It specifies CATGDSQETQYF.

The chain combines TRBV5-1 with TRBJ2-1, with 8 bases that match TRBD2. The CDR3 contains 18 residues. CDR1 and CDR2 (germline): SGHRS, YFSETQ. J was trimmed by 8 bases and V by 2 bases; bases with no gene match: 18. The CDR3 bases are TGCGCCAGCAGCTTCTCGCCCCAGGTAGCGGGGATTGGTGATGAGCAGTTCTTC. This encodes CASSFSPQVAGIGDEQFF.

V and J are TRBV19 and TRBJ1-3, with D perhaps matching TRBD1 (6 bases). Per the germline V gene, CDR1 is LNHDA and CDR2 is SQIVND (reference sequence). This CDR3 is built from 14 residues. The V gene lost 4 bases and the J gene lost 6 bases, with 13 bases spanning the gap. CDR3 residues: CASSSGTPKNTIYF. The CDR3 DNA is TGTGCCAGTAGTAGTGGGACACCTAAAAACACCATATATTTT.

The rearrangement links TRBV13 to TRBJ2-3; 16 nucleotides match TRBD2. The J segment lost 2 bases and the V segment lost 10 bases, leaving 12 bases of the junction unmatched. This CDR3 has 18 residues. Germline V gives CDR1 PRHDT, CDR2 FYEKMQ (reference sequence). The CDR3, as DNA: TGTGCCACCGCCGGGACTAGCGGGAGGGGGGGGCTCACAGATACGCAGTATTTT. Its protein is CATAGTSGRGGLTDTQYF.

CDR3 amino acids: CASSFWREETQYF. CDR3 sequence (DNA): TGTGCCAGCAGCTTTTGGAGGGAAGAGACCCAGTACTTC. The chain combines TRBV11-1 with TRBJ2-5, with a weak D call TRBD2 (6 bases). From germline, CDR1 is SGHAT and CDR2 FQDESV (reference sequence). The length of the CDR3 is 13 residues. Between the trimmed V and J ends, which lost 3 bases and 3 bases, there was a span of 8 bases.

This chain joins TRBV18 and TRBJ2-1, with 7 bases fitting TRBD2. The CDR3 length is 15 residues. V trimming: 3 bases; J trimming: 4 bases; junction bases outside the gene matches: 6. In germline, CDR1 is KGHSH, CDR2 LQKENI. In DNA, the CDR3 is TGTGCCAGCTCACCGGGCCCGCGGGAGTACAATGAGCAGTTCTTC. It yields the protein CASSPGPREYNEQFF.

V gene TRBV10-2 combines with J gene TRBJ2-7; 8 nucleotides line up with TRBD2. Germline CDR1 reads WSHSY; CDR2 reads SAAADI. The CDR3 extends over 14 amino acids. V gave up 10 bases and J gave up 0 bases; unmatched junction bases: 8. In nucleotides, the CDR3 is TGCGCCACCAAACGCGGGGGGAGCTCCTACGAGCAGTACGTC. Protein: CATKRGGSSYEQYV.

The rearrangement links TRBV5-1 to TRBJ2-1; the match to TRBD2 covers 8 bases. The CDR3 is made up of 16 amino acids. J lost 3 bases, V lost 0 bases, and 5 bases had no gene match. Germline loops: CDR1 SGHRS, CDR2 YFSETQ. The CDR3 region has the DNA TGCGCCAGCAGCTTGGTTGCGGGAGGTTACTACAATGAGCAGTTCTTC. Protein product: CASSLVAGGYYNEQFF.

The V and J genes are TRBV6-6 and TRBJ1-4; D gene unclear. V lost 0 bases to trimming and J lost 4 bases, with 3 bases between them. Germline V gene lookup returns CDR1 MNHNY and CDR2 SVGAGI (reference sequence). This CDR3 region has 13 residues. CDR3 region: CASSYSYNEKLFF. The CDR3 DNA is TGTGCCAGCAGTTACTCTTATAATGAAAAACTGTTTTTT.

With respect to this clone: One end of the junction varies from germline; a read error may be responsible. This sequence joins TRBV28 and TRBJ2-2, with 9 bases lining up with TRBD1. CDR3 size: 12 residues. CDR1 MDHEN and CDR2 SYDVKM come from the germline V gene. In DNA, the CDR3 is TGTGCCAGCAGTCTCCGGACAGGGGAGATGTTTTTT. The encoded protein is CASSLRTGEMFF. Based on the CDR3 plus reference TRBV28 and TRBJ2-2, the full variable domain is DVKVTQSSRYLVKRTGEKVFLECVQDMDHENMFWYRQDPGLGLRLIYFSYDVKMKEKGDIPEGYSVSREKKERFSLILESASTNQTSMYLCASSLRTGEMFFGEGSRLTVL.

This clone showed up just once. V and J are TRBV5-1 and TRBJ1-4; D gene ambiguous. CDR1 and CDR2 from the germline V gene are SGHRS and YFSETQ. Trimming took off 4 bases at V and 3 bases at J, with 10 bases between the two ends. This CDR3 is 14 amino acids long. The DNA for the CDR3 is TGCGCCAGCAGCAGGAAGGGAGCTAATGAAAAACTGTTTTTT. Residues: CASSRKGANEKLFF.

This chain uses TRBV6-2 or TRBV6-3 with TRBJ2-4; D is uncertain. The CDR3 runs to 15 residues. V shed 0 bases and J shed 0 bases, with 6 bases lying between them. Germline V gene lookup returns CDR1 MNHEY and CDR2 SVGEGT. CDR3 amino acids: CASSYSTGAKNIQYF. Here the CDR3 DNA reads TGTGCCAGCAGTTACTCGACGGGAGCCAAAAACATTCAGTACTTC.

The chain is built from TRBV18 and TRBJ2-3; 7 bases align to TRBD1. Germline CDR1 reads KGHSH; CDR2 reads LQKENI. The CDR3 is 15 amino acids. The V and J ends lost 3 bases and 0 bases, in that order; junction bases with no gene match: 3. CDR3 coding DNA: TGTGCCAGCTCACCGCGACAGGGTAGCACAGATACGCAGTATTTT. Protein: CASSPRQGSTDTQYF. Supplemented by reference TRBV18 and TRBJ2-3, the full variable domain reads NAGVMQNPRHLVRRRGQEARLRCSPMKGHSHVYWYRQLPEEGLKFMVYLQKENIIDESGMPKERFSAEFPKEGPSILRIQQVVRGDSAAYFCASSPRQGSTDTQYFGPGTRLTVL.

The CDR3 is CARYPEQYV. The CDR3 DNA sequence: TGTGCCAGATATCCCGAGCAGTACGTC. The chain is built from TRBV21-1 and TRBJ2-7; TRBD2 is the table's D call and was not checked against the DNA. TRBV21-1 is tagged as a pseudogene. The CDR3 is 9 amino acids.

The V gene is TRBV7-6, the J gene TRBJ2-1; 11 bases align to TRBD2. V lost 1 base to trimming and J lost 10 bases; unmatched junction nucleotides: 9. The length of the CDR3 is 16 residues. The V gene's germline CDR1 is SGHVS and CDR2 FNYEAQ. The CDR3 sequence is CASSLEGTSGTSEQFF. CDR3 DNA: TGTGCCAGCAGCTTAGAGGGGACTAGCGGCACGTCGGAGCAGTTCTTC.

The V gene is TRBV29-1, the J gene TRBJ2-7, with 9 bases matching TRBD1. V shed 4 bases, J shed 7 bases, and the junction held 5 bases outside the gene matches. The CDR3 has 12 residues. Germline assignment: CDR1 SQVTM and CDR2 ANQGSEA. CDR3: CSVAGQGGEQYV. CDR3 DNA: TGCAGCGTTGCGGGACAGGGTGGAGAGCAGTACGTC.

This clone was observed a handful of times. The rearrangement uses TRBV7-2 and TRBJ1-5; D remains unclear. CDR1 is SGHTA, CDR2 FQGNSA, per germline. Deletions cut 1 base from V and 2 bases from J, with 9 bases between. The CDR3 is 15 residues long. DNA of the CDR3: TGTGCCAGCAGCTTAGTAGTGCAGGGCAATCAGCCCCAGCATTTT. It encodes CASSLVVQGNQPQHF.